The next 16 T cell receptor beta chains were all read from a single sample in a study of blood T cell repertoires in COVID-19. The assay was immunoSEQ multiplex PCR, and TCRdb's table has in-frame clones only and misses some. The data hold more than 55,000 clones, with 85% to 90% observed a single time. The specimen sequenced was peripheral blood. Every receptor here comes from a human donor with active COVID-19. The donor label of this sample is uncertain.

The DNA of the CDR3 is TGTGCCAGCAGCCAAGTGGACGGGGGGGTCCAATCTTTATACAATGAGCAGTTCTTC. Protein sequence: CASSQVDGGVQSLYNEQFF. V gene TRBV3-1 (or the pseudogene TRBV3-2) combines with J gene TRBJ2-1, with 8 bases aligning to TRBD2. CDR3 length: 19 amino acids. Trimming took 1 base from V and 4 from J; bases not matched to a gene: 15. Germline V lookup: CDR1 LGHDT, CDR2 YNNKEL (reference sequence).

The chain uses TRBV3-1 (or the pseudogene TRBV3-2) and TRBJ1-1, with D perhaps matching TRBD1 (5 bases). V lost 1 base and J 6 bases, leaving 12 bases between the germline ends. Germline CDR1 and CDR2: LGHDT and YNNKEL (reference sequence). The CDR3 is 14 amino acids. The CDR3 DNA reads TGTGCCAGCAGCCAAGTATCAGGGTCTGCTGAAGCTTTCTTT. Translation: CASSQVSGSAEAFF.

The gene calls are TRBV19 and TRBJ2-2; 8 bases line up with TRBD1. The CDR3 runs to 13 residues. The V gene end was trimmed by 5 bases and the J gene end by 6 bases; junction bases not matched to a gene: 2. Looked up from germline, CDR1 is LNHDA and CDR2 is SQIVND (reference sequence). CDR3 sequence reads: CASSVQGAGELFF. In nucleotides, the CDR3 is TGTGCCAGTAGTGTACAGGGGGCCGGGGAGCTGTTTTTT.

The V gene is TRBV6-5, the J gene TRBJ1-1, with a weak D call TRBD1 (5 bases). V shed 7 bases and J shed 1 base, with 10 bases lying between them. Germline loops: CDR1 MNHEY, CDR2 SVGAGI. The CDR3 consists of 13 residues. Written as DNA, the CDR3 is TGTGCCAGCAACAGCGGGGGGAACACTGAAGCTTTCTTT. Its translation: CASNSGGNTEAFF.

This sequence joins TRBV6-2 or TRBV6-3 and TRBJ2-7; D might be TRBD2 (7 bases). Trimming cost V 0 bases and J 3 bases, with 15 bases left between them. CDR1 and CDR2 from the germline V gene are MNHEY and SVGEGT. CDR3 size: 16 residues. The CDR3 DNA is TGTGCCAGCAGTTACTCTTTACAGGGAGGGAGCTACGAGCAGTACTTC. The encoded protein is CASSYSLQGGSYEQYF.

This rearrangement joins TRBV21-1 to TRBJ2-7; the DNA was not used to check the table's D call, TRBD1. TRBV21-1 is tagged as a pseudogene. The CDR3 consists of 17 residues. CDR3 coding DNA: TGTGCCAGCAGCAAATCGGTGGAAGACAGGAGGAAGAGGGAGCAGTACTTC. Residues: CASSKSVEDRRKREQYF.

The chain combines TRBV27 with TRBJ2-1, with 9 positions matching TRBD2. The CDR3 consists of 17 residues. Germline assignment: CDR1 MNHEY and CDR2 SMNVEV (reference sequence). The V segment lost 1 base and the J segment 0 bases; nucleotides outside the gene matches: 4. The DNA for the CDR3 is TGTGCCAGCAGTTTATATAGCGGGGGCAGCTCCTACAATGAGCAGTTCTTC. This encodes CASSLYSGGSSYNEQFF.

Here the CDR3 DNA reads TGTGCCACCAGTGACCCCGGGGGGACCGGCGGGGAGCTGTTTTTT. Its translation is CATSDPGGTGGELFF. This chain connects TRBV24-1 to TRBJ2-2, with 7 bases identical to TRBD2. V lost 4 bases, J lost 7 bases, and 8 bases stayed unmatched. This CDR3 has 15 amino acids. Looked up from germline, CDR1 is KGHDR and CDR2 is SFDVKD.

The chain links TRBV6-5 to TRBJ2-3, with 11 bases identical to TRBD2. The CDR3 sequence is 16 residues long. Per the germline V gene, CDR1 is MNHEY and CDR2 is SVGAGI. J was trimmed by 5 bases and V by 6 bases; bases with no gene match: 10. The CDR3 coding sequence is TGTGCCAGCAGCTACAGACTAGCGGGATTTGTAGATACGCAGTATTTT. Its translation is CASSYRLAGFVDTQYF.

The chain employs TRBV11-2 and TRBJ2-1, with 9 positions matching TRBD2. J lost 2 bases, V lost 2 bases, and 7 bases had no gene match. This CDR3 contains 17 residues. In germline, CDR1 is SGHAT, CDR2 FQNNGV. The CDR3 DNA follows: TGTGCCAGCAGCTTAACGCTAGCGGGGACCACCTACAATGAGCAGTTCTTC. The encoded protein is CASSLTLAGTTYNEQFF.

A note on this clone: A junction boundary mismatches the germline segment, possibly from a read error. The chain uses TRBV6-2 or TRBV6-3 and TRBJ1-2; D is unclear. The CDR3 totals 14 residues. Germline V gives CDR1 MNHEY, CDR2 SVGEGT. CDR3 sequence reads: CASSYSSGFYGHTF. CDR3 DNA: TGTGCCAGCAGTTACTCGTCGGGTTTCTATGGCCACACCTTC.

CDR3 in amino acids: CASSAGQGGYEQYF. The CDR3 DNA reads as TGCGCCAGCAGCGCGGGACAGGGTGGTTACGAGCAGTACTTC. V usage is TRBV10-1 and J usage is TRBJ2-7; the match to TRBD1 covers 9 bases. Germline CDR1 reads WNHNN; CDR2 reads SYGVQD (reference sequence). The V segment lost 6 bases and the J segment 4 bases; nucleotides outside the gene matches: 7. The CDR3 has 14 amino acids.

The chain joins TRBV9 to TRBJ2-1; 10 nucleotides align to TRBD2. Germline CDR1 is SGDLS and CDR2 is YYNGEE. The CDR3 covers 16 residues. V trimming: 3 bases; J trimming: 5 bases; junction bases outside the gene matches: 8. The CDR3 DNA reads as TGTGCCAGCAGCGACCTCGGACTAGCGGATGACAATGAGCAGTTCTTC. Amino acids: CASSDLGLADDNEQFF.

The V gene is TRBV28, the J gene TRBJ1-2, with TRBD1 matching over 7 bases. Germline V gene lookup returns CDR1 MDHEN and CDR2 SYDVKM. The CDR3 is 15 amino acids. With V trimmed by 5 bases and J by 6 bases, 12 bases remained unmatched. CDR3 coding DNA: TGTGCCAGCAGTGGGGGGTTACAGGGGTGGCATGGCTACACCTTC. Translation gives CASSGGLQGWHGYTF.

The genes are TRBV7-9 and TRBJ2-1; TRBD2 matches at 8 bases. V trimming: 7 bases; J trimming: 2 bases; junction bases outside the gene matches: 7. Germline V gives CDR1 SEHNR, CDR2 FQNEAQ (reference sequence). The CDR3 runs to 15 residues. CDR3 bases: TGTGCCAGCACCCCGCTCGGGGGGGCCTACAATGAGCAGTTCTTC. This codes for CASTPLGGAYNEQFF. Using reference TRBV7-9 and TRBJ2-1 for the parts outside the CDR3, the full variable domain is DTGVSQNPRHKITKRGQNVTFRCDPISEHNRLYWYRQTLGQGPEFLTYFQNEAQLEKSRLLSDRFSAERPKGSFSTLEIQRTEQGDSAMYLCASTPLGGAYNEQFFGPGTRLTVL.

This chain uses TRBV10-3 with TRBJ2-2, with 10 bases identical to TRBD1. Trimming removed 4 bases from V and 6 bases from J; junction bases left unmatched: 8. CDR1 and CDR2 from the germline V gene are ENHRY and SYGVKD. CDR3 length equals 16 residues. The CDR3 DNA reads TGTGCCATCAGTGGTACGACAGGGGGCGCACCCGGGGAGCTGTTTTTT. Translating gives CAISGTTGGAPGELFF.